This T cell receptor (beta chain) emerged from a study of neoadjuvant anti-PD-1 for oral cavity cancer. The CDR3 sequence is 12 residues long. CDR1 is SQVTM, CDR2 ANQGSEA, per germline. V shed 4 bases, J shed 4 bases, and the junction held 0 bases outside the gene matches. This sample's time point: after neoadjuvant nivolumab, at surgical resection. Clones were sequenced by immunoSEQ multiplex PCR, and TCRdb holds only the in-frame ones, with some missing. The sample lists fewer than 90,000 clones; 80% to 90% were seen once. This sequence joins TRBV29-1 and TRBJ1-4; 7 positions agree with TRBD1. This TCR was recovered from a person between 40 and 80 years old with oral cavity squamous cell carcinoma. The sequenced sample was PBMCs, obtained after nivolumab (anti-PD-1) treatment. In DNA form, the CDR3 reads TGCAGCGTTGGACAGGGTAATGAAAAACTGTTTTTT. Translating it yields CSVGQGNEKLFF.